The present T cell receptor (beta chain) was sequenced within a study of blood T cell repertoires in COVID-19. As for the study in general: Whether acute or convalescent, the COVID-19 samples came from the United States, Italy and Spain.

The CDR3 is 15 residues long. J lost 2 bases, V lost 2 bases, and 3 bases had no gene match. Germline V gives CDR1 MGHRA, CDR2 YSYEKL. Using immunoSEQ multiplex PCR, the repertoire was profiled, and TCRdb retains in-frame clones only, with some absent. The sample has 300,000 to 350,000 clones; roughly 88% are singletons. The study counted Cohort 3 donors as recovered given two negative PCRs, clearance, or symptom resolution. The sequence was collected from a man aged 30-40 years who had recovered from COVID-19. The chain joins TRBV4-1 to TRBJ2-1; TRBD2 aligns across 7 bases. Source material: PBMCs or T cells enriched from blood (not recorded which). The DNA of the CDR3 is TGCGCCAGCAGCCAATGGGGAGGGCCCTACAATGAGCAGTTCTTC. Translating gives CASSQWGGPYNEQFF.